A selection of T cell receptor beta chains follows, all from one sample in a study of OX40 agonist ivuxolimab in advanced cancers. Here immunoSEQ multiplex PCR was the method, and the copy in TCRdb shows in-frame clones only, minus some. The profile covers 80,000 to 100,000 clones, with 85% to 95% appearing a single time and over 2.5% taken by the ten largest. Sequencing was performed on CD4+ or CD8+ T cells sorted from blood, taken in a trial of the OX40 agonist ivuxolimab. These receptors were taken from an adult with an advanced solid tumor such as melanoma, head and neck, liver or kidney cancer. The CDR3 runs from the conserved cysteine through the conserved F or W. The D gene is left open where the match is weak. Clone size appears in some rows only: once, few, many, or a class for an expanded clone.

NA,13,NA,TRBJ2-1,TRBV2,TGTGCCAGCAGTGAACTCTCTTCCAATGAGCAGTTCTTC,CASSELSSNEQFF
NA,17,TRBD2,TRBJ2-1,TRBV6-1,TGTGCCAGCAGTGAAAGACTAGCGGGAGTGGGAAACAATGAGCAGTTCTTC,CASSERLAGVGNNEQFF
once,13,TRBD1,TRBJ1-1,TRBV19,TGTGCCAGTAACCCGACAGGGGGAACTGAAGCTTTCTTT,CASNPTGGTEAFF
NA,13,NA,TRBJ2-5,TRBV18,TGTGCCAGCTCACCCGCCGGTGTGGAGACCCAGTACTTC,CASSPAGVETQYF
NA,15,TRBD1,TRBJ1-1,TRBV4-1,TGCGCCAGCAGCCAATGGGACAGGGAGGGCACTGAAGCTTTCTTT,CASSQWDREGTEAFF
once,13,NA,TRBJ2-7,TRBV5-5,TGTGCCAGCAGCTTGGATATCGGATACGAGCAGTACTTC,CASSLDIGYEQYF
NA,14,NA,TRBJ2-7,TRBV7-9,TGTGCCAGCAGCTCAACCAGGACAGACTACGAGCAGTACTTC,CASSSTRTDYEQYF
NA,14,NA,TRBJ2-5,TRBV7-3,TGTGCCAGCAGCTTAATCTTCCCCCAAGAGACCCAGTACTTC,CASSLIFPQETQYF
once,13,NA,TRBJ1-1,TRBV30,TGTGCCTGGAGTGCACGATTGAACACTGAAGCTTTCTTT,CAWSARLNTEAFF
NA,15,NA,TRBJ1-6,TRBV15,TGTGCCACCAGCAGATCAGGTGATTCGGGTTCACCCCTCCACTTT,CATSRSGDSGSPLHF
NA,15,NA,TRBJ2-7,TRBV29-1,TGCAGCGTTGAAGATCTGGGGGATTCCTCCTACGAGCAGTACTTC,CSVEDLGDSSYEQYF
NA,17,TRBD1,TRBJ2-3,TRBV18,TGTGCCAGCTCACCACCTTTGCGGCAGGGGGCAATGGATACGCAGTATTTT,CASSPPLRQGAMDTQYF
NA,14,NA,TRBJ2-7,TRBV10-2,TGCGCCAGCAGTGAGACAGGACCTCTTCGGGAGCAGTACTTC,CASSETGPLREQYF
NA,16,NA,TRBJ1-1,TRBV6-1,TGTGCCAGCAGTGACACGTGGGGCCTCCCCGGAACTGAAGCTTTCTTT,CASSDTWGLPGTEAFF
NA,15,NA,TRBJ2-7,TRBV7-6,TGTGCCAGCAGCTTTCGTTCTGGGGGCTCCTACGAGCAGTACTTC,CASSFRSGGSYEQYF
NA,14,TRBD1,TRBJ1-2,TRBV7-9,TGTGCCAGCAGGACGACCGGGACAGGGGCCTCCTACACCTTC,CASRTTGTGASYTF
NA,16,NA,TRBJ1-1,TRBV2,TGTGCCAGCAGTGAAACCCTCAGTTCGGCCCGGACTGAAGCTTTCTTT,CASSETLSSARTEAFF
NA,14,NA,TRBJ2-5,TRBV19,TGTGCCAGTAGTGGGAGGCAGGGCCAAGAGACCCAGTACTTC,CASSGRQGQETQYF
once,12,NA,TRBJ2-3,TRBV19,TGTGCCAGTAGTATAGGGGGGGCCACGCAGTATTTT,CASSIGGATQYF
NA,14,NA,TRBJ1-2,TRBV10-3,TGTGCCATCAGTGAGCGTGCAGATTTCTATGGCTACACCTTC,CAISERADFYGYTF
NA,13,NA,TRBJ1-2,TRBV19,TGTGCCAGCTCCTGGGAGGCCGACTATGGCTACACCTTC,CASSWEADYGYTF
NA,15,TRBD1,TRBJ1-3,TRBV2,TGTGCCAGCATAATCCCAGGGGGGCCAGGAAACACCATATATTTT,CASIIPGGPGNTIYF
NA,15,NA,TRBJ1-5,TRBV5-6,TGTGCCAGCAGCTTGTGGAACAGGAGCAATCAGCCCCAGCATTTT,CASSLWNRSNQPQHF
NA,14,NA,TRBJ2-5,TRBV2,TGTGCCAGCAGTGAAGTGGGCGAGCCTGAGACCCAGTACTTC,CASSEVGEPETQYF
NA,16,TRBD1,TRBJ1-5,TRBV19,TGTGCCAGTAGTATAGATTTGGACAGGGGAAGAGAGCCCCAGCATTTT,CASSIDLDRGREPQHF
NA,12,NA,TRBJ1-1,TRBV11-3,TGTGCCAGCAGCTTCGGGAACACTGAAGCTTTCTTT,CASSFGNTEAFF
NA,12,NA,TRBJ2-7,TRBV28,TGTGCCAGCAGCCTTGGGCCCTCTGAGCAGTACTTC,CASSLGPSEQYF
NA,12,NA,TRBJ1-1,TRBV19,TGTGCCAGTAGTATCGGTAGCACTGAAGCTTTCTTT,CASSIGSTEAFF